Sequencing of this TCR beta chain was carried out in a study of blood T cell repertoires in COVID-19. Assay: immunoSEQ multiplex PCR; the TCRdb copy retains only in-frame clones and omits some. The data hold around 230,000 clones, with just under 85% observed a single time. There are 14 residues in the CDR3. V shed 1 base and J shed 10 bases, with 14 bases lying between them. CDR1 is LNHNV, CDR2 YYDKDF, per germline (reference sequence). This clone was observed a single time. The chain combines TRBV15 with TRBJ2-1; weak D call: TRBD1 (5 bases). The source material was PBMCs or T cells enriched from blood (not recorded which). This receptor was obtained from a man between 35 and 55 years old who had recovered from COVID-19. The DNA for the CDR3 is TGTGCCACCAGCAGAGGCAGGGTGAGGTACGAGCAGTTCTTC. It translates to CATSRGRVRYEQFF.